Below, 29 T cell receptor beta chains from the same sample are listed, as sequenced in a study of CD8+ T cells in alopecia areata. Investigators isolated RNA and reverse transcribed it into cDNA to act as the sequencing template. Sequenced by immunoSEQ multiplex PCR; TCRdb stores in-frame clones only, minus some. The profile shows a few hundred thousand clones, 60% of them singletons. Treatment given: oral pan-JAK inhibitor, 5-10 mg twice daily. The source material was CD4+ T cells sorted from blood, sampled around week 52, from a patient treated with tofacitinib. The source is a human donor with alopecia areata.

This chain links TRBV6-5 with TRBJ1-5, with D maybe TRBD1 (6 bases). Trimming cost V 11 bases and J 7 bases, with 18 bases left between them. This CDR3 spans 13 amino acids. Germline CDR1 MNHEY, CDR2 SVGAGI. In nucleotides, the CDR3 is TGTGCCTCCCAGGGGCGAGTCGAGCAGCCCCAGCATTTT. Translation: CASQGRVEQPQHF.

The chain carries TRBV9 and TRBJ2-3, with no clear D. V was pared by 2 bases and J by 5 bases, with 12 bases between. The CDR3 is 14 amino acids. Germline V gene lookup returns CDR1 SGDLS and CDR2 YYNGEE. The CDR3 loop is CASSVRTRGDTQYF. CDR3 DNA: TGTGCCAGCAGCGTCCGGACGCGAGGAGATACGCAGTATTTT.

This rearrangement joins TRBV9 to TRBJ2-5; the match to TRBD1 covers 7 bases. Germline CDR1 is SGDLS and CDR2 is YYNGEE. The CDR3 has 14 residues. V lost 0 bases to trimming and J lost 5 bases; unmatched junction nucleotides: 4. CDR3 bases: TGTGCCAGCAGCGTAGTGGGGACAGCTGAGACCCAGTACTTC. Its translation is CASSVVGTAETQYF.

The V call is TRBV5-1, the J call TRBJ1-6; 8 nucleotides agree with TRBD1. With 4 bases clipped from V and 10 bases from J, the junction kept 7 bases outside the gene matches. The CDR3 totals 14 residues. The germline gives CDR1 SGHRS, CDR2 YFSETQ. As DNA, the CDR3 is TGCGCCAGCAGCCTCGGACAGGGTCAGTCACCCCTCCACTTT. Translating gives CASSLGQGQSPLHF. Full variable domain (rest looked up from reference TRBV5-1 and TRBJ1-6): KAGVTQTPRYLIKTRGQQVTLSCSPISGHRSVSWYQQTPGQGLQFLFEYFSETQRNKGNFPGRFSGRQFSNSRSEMNVSTLELGDSALYLCASSLGQGQSPLHFGNGTRLTVT.

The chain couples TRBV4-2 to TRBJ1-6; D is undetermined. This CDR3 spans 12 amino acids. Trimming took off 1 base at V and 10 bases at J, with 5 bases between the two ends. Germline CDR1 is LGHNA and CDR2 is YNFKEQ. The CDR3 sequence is CASSQGVSPLHF. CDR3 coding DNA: TGTGCCAGCAGCCAAGGGGTCTCACCCCTCCACTTT.

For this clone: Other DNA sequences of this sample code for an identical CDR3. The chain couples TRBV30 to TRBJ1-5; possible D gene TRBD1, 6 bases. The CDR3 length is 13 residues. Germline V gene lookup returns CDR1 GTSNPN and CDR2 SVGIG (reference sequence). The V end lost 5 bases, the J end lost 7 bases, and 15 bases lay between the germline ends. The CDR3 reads CAWSAGGGQPQHF. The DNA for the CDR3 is TGTGCCTGGTCCGCGGGGGGCGGACAGCCCCAGCATTTT.

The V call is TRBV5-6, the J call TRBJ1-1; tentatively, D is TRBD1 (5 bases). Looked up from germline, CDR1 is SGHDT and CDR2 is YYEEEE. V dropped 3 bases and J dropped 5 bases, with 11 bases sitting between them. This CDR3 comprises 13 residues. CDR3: CASSSPGRTEAFF. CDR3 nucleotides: TGTGCCAGCAGCTCCCCGGGACGGACTGAAGCTTTCTTT.

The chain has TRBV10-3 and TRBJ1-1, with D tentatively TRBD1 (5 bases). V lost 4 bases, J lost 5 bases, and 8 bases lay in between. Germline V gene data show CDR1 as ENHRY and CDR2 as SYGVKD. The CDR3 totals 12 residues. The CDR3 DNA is TGTGCCATCAGTGTCGGGGCAACTGAAGCTTTCTTT. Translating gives CAISVGATEAFF.

CDR3 sequence (DNA): TGTGCCAGCGGACAGGGGGTTGGTTCACCCCTCCACTTT. This sequence encodes CASGQGVGSPLHF. The chain joins TRBV6-5 to TRBJ1-6, with 10 bases aligning to TRBD1. CDR1 and CDR2 (germline): MNHEY, SVGAGI. There are 13 residues in the CDR3. V lost 8 bases to trimming and J lost 9 bases; unmatched junction nucleotides: 4.

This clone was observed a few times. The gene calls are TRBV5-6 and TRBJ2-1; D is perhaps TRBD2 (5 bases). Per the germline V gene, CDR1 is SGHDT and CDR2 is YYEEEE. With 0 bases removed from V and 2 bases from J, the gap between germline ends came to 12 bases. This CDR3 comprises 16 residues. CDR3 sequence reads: CASSLARELAYNEQFF. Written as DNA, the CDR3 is TGTGCCAGCAGCTTGGCAAGGGAACTAGCCTACAATGAGCAGTTCTTC.

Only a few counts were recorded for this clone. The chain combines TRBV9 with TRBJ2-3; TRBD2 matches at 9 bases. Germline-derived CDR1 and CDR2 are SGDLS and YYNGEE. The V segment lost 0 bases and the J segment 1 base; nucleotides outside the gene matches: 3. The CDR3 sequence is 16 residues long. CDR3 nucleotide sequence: TGTGCCAGCAGCGTAGTCCCTAGCGGGGGCACAGATACGCAGTATTTT. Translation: CASSVVPSGGTDTQYF.

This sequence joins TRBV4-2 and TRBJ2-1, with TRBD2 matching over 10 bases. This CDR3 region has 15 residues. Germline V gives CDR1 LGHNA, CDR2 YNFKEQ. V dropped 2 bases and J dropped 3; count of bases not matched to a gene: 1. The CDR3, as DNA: TGTGCCAGCAGCCAAAGGACTAGCGGCTACAATGAGCAGTTCTTC. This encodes CASSQRTSGYNEQFF.

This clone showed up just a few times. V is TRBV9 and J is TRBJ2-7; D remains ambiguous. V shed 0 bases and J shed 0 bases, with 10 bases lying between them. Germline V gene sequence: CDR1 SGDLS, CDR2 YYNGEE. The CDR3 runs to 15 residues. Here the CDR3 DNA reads TGTGCCAGCAGCGTAGGGGTGTTTAGCTCCTACGAGCAGTACTTC. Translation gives CASSVGVFSSYEQYF. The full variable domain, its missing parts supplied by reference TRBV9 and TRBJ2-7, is DSGVTQTPKHLITATGQRVTLRCSPRSGDLSVYWYQQSLDQGLQFLIQYYNGEERAKGNILERFSAQQFPDLHSELNLSSLELGDSALYFCASSVGVFSSYEQYFGPGTRLTVT.

DNA for the CDR3: TGCGCCAGCAGCCCCACAACCGGGACAGGGGGGTACGAGCAGTACTTC. It codes for CASSPTTGTGGYEQYF. The rearrangement joins TRBV5-1 to TRBJ2-7; TRBD1 aligns across 11 bases. This CDR3 is built from 16 residues. J lost 4 bases, V lost 4 bases, and 10 bases had no gene match. From germline, CDR1 is SGHRS and CDR2 YFSETQ.

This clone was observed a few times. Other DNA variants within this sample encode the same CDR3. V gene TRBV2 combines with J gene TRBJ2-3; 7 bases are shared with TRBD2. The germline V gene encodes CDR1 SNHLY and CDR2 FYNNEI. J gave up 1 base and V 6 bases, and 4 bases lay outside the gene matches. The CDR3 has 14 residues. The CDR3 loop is CASSVRGGTDTQYF. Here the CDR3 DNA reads TGTGCCAGCAGCGTTCGGGGGGGCACAGATACGCAGTATTTT. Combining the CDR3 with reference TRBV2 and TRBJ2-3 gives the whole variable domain EPEVTQTPSHQVTQMGQEVILRCVPISNHLYFYWYRQILGQKVEFLVSFYNNEISEKSEIFDDQFSVERPDGSNFTLKIRSTKLEDSAMYFCASSVRGGTDTQYFGPGTRLTVL.

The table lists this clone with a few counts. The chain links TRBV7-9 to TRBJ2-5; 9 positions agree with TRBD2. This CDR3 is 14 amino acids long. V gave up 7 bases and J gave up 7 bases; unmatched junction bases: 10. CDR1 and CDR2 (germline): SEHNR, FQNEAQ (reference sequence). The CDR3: CASTQGLALGTQYF. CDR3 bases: TGTGCCAGCACCCAGGGACTAGCCCTAGGGACCCAGTACTTC.

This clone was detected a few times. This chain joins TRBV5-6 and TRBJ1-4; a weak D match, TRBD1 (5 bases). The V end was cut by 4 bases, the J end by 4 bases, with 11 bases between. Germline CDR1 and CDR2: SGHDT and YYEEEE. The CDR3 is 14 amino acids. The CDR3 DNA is TGTGCCAGCAGCGCGGGACCGCGTAATGAAAAACTGTTTTTT. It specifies CASSAGPRNEKLFF.

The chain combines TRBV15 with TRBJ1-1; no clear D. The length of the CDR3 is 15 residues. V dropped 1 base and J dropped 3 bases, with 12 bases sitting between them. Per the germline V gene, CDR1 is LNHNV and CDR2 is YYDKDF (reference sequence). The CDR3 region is CATSRVSRRDTEAFF. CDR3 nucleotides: TGTGCCACCAGCAGAGTCTCCCGTCGTGACACTGAAGCTTTCTTT.

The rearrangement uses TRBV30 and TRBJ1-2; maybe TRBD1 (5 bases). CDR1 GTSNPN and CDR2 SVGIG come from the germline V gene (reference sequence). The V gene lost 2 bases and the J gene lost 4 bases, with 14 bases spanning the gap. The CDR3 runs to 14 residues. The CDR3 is CAWSPQQTVYGYTF. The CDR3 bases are TGTGCCTGGAGTCCTCAACAGACAGTCTATGGCTACACCTTC.

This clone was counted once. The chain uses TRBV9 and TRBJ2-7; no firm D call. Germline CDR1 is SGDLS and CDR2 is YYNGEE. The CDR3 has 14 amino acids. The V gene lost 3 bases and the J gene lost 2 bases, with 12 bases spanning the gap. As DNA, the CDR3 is TGTGCCAGCAGCGCCGGAGAATTTGCCTACGAGCAGTACTTC. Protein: CASSAGEFAYEQYF.

CDR3 loop: CASSLRDSEQFF. Written as DNA, the CDR3 is TGTGCCAGCAGCTTAAGAGACAGTGAGCAGTTCTTC. V and J are TRBV11-2 and TRBJ2-1; TRBD1 might be the D (5 bases). CDR1 and CDR2 (germline): SGHAT, FQNNGV. The CDR3 covers 12 residues. Between the trimmed V and J ends, which lost 2 bases and 9 bases, there was a span of 8 bases.

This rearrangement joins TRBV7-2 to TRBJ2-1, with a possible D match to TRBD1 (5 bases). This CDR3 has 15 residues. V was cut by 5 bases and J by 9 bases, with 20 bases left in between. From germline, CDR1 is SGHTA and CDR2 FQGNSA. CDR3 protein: CASSTDTALGGEQFF. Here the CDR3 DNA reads TGTGCCAGCAGCACGGACACTGCCCTCGGTGGTGAGCAGTTCTTC.

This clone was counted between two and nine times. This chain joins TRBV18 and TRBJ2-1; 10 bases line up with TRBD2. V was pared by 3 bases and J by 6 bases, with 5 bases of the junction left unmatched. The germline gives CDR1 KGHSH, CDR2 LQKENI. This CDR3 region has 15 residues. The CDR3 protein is CASSPLAGEANEQFF. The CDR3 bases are TGTGCCAGCTCACCTCTAGCGGGGGAGGCCAATGAGCAGTTCTTC.

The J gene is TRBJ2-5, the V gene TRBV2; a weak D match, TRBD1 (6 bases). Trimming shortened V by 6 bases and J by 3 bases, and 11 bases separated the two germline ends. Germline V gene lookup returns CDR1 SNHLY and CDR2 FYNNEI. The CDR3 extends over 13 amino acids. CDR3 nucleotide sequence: TGTGCCAGCAGCCCGAACAGGGAAGAGACCCAGTACTTC. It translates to CASSPNREETQYF. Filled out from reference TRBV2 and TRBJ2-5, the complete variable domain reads EPEVTQTPSHQVTQMGQEVILRCVPISNHLYFYWYRQILGQKVEFLVSFYNNEISEKSEIFDDQFSVERPDGSNFTLKIRSTKLEDSAMYFCASSPNREETQYFGPGTRLLVL.

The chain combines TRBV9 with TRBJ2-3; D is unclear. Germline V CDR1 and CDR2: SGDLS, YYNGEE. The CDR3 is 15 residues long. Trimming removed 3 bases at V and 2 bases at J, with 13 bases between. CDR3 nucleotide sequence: TGTGCCAGCAGCGCTGCCCCTGTTGCCACAGATACGCAGTATTTT. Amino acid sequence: CASSAAPVATDTQYF.

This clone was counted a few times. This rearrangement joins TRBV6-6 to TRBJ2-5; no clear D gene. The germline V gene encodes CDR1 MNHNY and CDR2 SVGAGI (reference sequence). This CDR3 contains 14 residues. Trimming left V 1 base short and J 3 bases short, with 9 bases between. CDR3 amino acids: CASSYLTGEETQYF. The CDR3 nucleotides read TGTGCCAGCAGTTACTTGACTGGAGAAGAGACCCAGTACTTC.

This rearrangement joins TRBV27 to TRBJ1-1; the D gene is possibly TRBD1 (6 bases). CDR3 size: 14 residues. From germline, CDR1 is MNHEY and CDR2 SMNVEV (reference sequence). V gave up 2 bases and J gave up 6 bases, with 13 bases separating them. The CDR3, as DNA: TGTGCCAGCAGTTTAAAGGGGGGTGTGGCTGAAGCTTTCTTT. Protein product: CASSLKGGVAEAFF.

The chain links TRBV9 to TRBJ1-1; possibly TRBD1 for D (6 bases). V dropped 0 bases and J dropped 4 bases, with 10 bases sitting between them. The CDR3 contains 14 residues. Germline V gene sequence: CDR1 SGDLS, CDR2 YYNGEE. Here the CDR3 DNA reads TGTGCCAGCAGCGTAGAACAGGGCTTCACTGAAGCTTTCTTT. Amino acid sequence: CASSVEQGFTEAFF.

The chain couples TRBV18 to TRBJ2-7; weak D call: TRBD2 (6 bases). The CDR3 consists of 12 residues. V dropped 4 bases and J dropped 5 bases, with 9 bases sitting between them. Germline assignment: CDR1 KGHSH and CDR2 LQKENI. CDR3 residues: CASSLTGDEQYF. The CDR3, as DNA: TGTGCCAGCTCACTCACGGGGGACGAGCAGTACTTC.